The rows below give T cell receptor beta chains drawn from one sample of a study of Ad26.COV2.S vaccination and SARS-CoV-2 variants. The protocol was immunoSEQ multiplex PCR, while the TCRdb copy is restricted to in-frame clones and leaves out a portion. The sample contains about 450,000 clones, 80% to 90% of which appear only once. Sequencing was performed on peripheral blood, taken in a trial of Ad26.COV2.S vaccine versus placebo. The receptor set was obtained from a person aged 18 to 59 who received the Ad26.COV2.S COVID-19 vaccine or a placebo. Each CDR3 is given with its conserved first and last residue. Each record gives: clone size, J gene, V gene, D gene, CDR3 DNA, CDR3 protein. The D gene is left open where the match is weak. A row's size may be missing; if present it is once, few, many or a size class.

>.|TRBJ2-5|TRBV7-2|.
TGTGCCAGCAGCCGTATCTTGGAGACCCAGTACTTC
CASSRILETQYF
>few|TRBJ2-5|TRBV7-8|TRBD2
TGTGCCAGCAGCTTAGATGGTAGCGGGAGAGAGACCCAGTACTTC
CASSLDGSGRETQYF
>.|TRBJ2-1|TRBV5-8|.
TGTGCCAGCAGCTTTGCTCGTGTTGCAGGGCCCTACAATGAGCAGTTCTTC
CASSFARVAGPYNEQFF
>.|TRBJ2-1|TRBV6-2/TRBV6-3|TRBD1
TGTGCCAGCAGTTACTTTCTCACCCGGGACAGAGGCTACAATGAGCAGTTCTTC
CASSYFLTRDRGYNEQFF
>.|TRBJ2-5|TRBV14|.
TGTGCCAGCAGCCAAATGGGTCTAGCAGGCGAGACCCAGTACTTC
CASSQMGLAGETQYF
>.|TRBJ1-4|TRBV5-1|.
TGCGCCAGCAGCTTGGCCCAGGTCGGGGAAAAACTGTTTTTT
CASSLAQVGEKLFF
>.|TRBJ1-1|TRBV6-2/TRBV6-3|.
TGTGCCAGCAGTTACTCGGCGGGCACTGAAGCTTTCTTT
CASSYSAGTEAFF
>.|TRBJ1-2|TRBV5-6|.
TGTGCCAGCAGCTTGGGATGGTTGGCGGTGGGCTACTATGGCTACACCTTC
CASSLGWLAVGYYGYTF
>.|TRBJ2-2|TRBV18|TRBD2
TGTGCCAGCTCACCGTCGGCGGGAGAGTACACCGGGGAGCTGTTTTTT
CASSPSAGEYTGELFF
>.|TRBJ2-1|TRBV5-8|.
TGTGCCAGCAGCGTCGACAGTTACAATGAGCAGTTCTTC
CASSVDSYNEQFF
>.|TRBJ1-6|TRBV5-5|.
TGTGCCAGCAGCTTGTTAGGAGGGGATTCACCCCTCCACTTT
CASSLLGGDSPLHF
>once|TRBJ1-5|TRBV30|.
TGTGCCTGGAGTGTACGTGGGACCCAGCCCCAGCATTTT
CAWSVRGTQPQHF
>once|TRBJ2-1|TRBV20-1|TRBD2
TGCAGTGCTCGTGAATTCCGGGACGGCGGGACTAGTGGCAATGAGCAGTTCTTC
CSAREFRDGGTSGNEQFF
>.|TRBJ2-2|TRBV28|TRBD2
TGTGCCAGCAACCTAGCGGGGGGACTAACCGGGGAGCTGTTTTTT
CASNLAGGLTGELFF
>few|TRBJ1-6|TRBV2|.
TGTGCCAGCAGCGCCGGGCCAGGCTACAATTCACCCCTCCACTTT
CASSAGPGYNSPLHF
>.|TRBJ2-3|TRBV4-3|TRBD2
TGCGCCAGCAGCGCCGGTCTGGGACTAGATAACACAGATACGCAGTATTTT
CASSAGLGLDNTDTQYF
>.|TRBJ2-1|TRBV7-3|TRBD2
TGTGCCAGCAGCTGGACTAGCGGATTCTACAATGAGCAGTTCTTC
CASSWTSGFYNEQFF
>.|TRBJ2-1|TRBV7-9|.
TGTGCCAGCAGTCACCCCGAGGGCAGGGGCCCGGAGCAGTTCTTC
CASSHPEGRGPEQFF
>.|TRBJ2-2|TRBV7-2|.
TGTGCCAGCAGCTTAGGTCCGTCCACCGGGGAGCTGTTTTTT
CASSLGPSTGELFF
>.|TRBJ2-2|TRBV7-7|.
TGTGCTAGCAGCAAGCAAGCGGCCCTCAACACCGGGGAGCTGTTTTTT
CASSKQAALNTGELFF
>.|TRBJ2-3|TRBV18|.
TGTGCCAGCTCACCCGTGGTCACAGGGAACACAGATACGCAGTATTTT
CASSPVVTGNTDTQYF
>.|TRBJ2-1|TRBV2|TRBD1
TGTGCCAGCATCCGGGACAGGGTAAACAATGAGCAGTTCTTC
CASIRDRVNNEQFF
>.|TRBJ2-7|TRBV5-1|TRBD2
TGCGCCAGCTCCGGGGGGGTGCCCGGTTACGAGCAGTACTTC
CASSGGVPGYEQYF
>.|TRBJ1-5|TRBV4-1|.
TGCGCCAGCAGCCAAGGAGCACAGGTGGGTCAGCCCCAGCATTTT
CASSQGAQVGQPQHF
>.|TRBJ2-3|TRBV5-1|TRBD1
TGCGCCAGCAGCTCGGGACAGGGAGGAACAGATACGCAGTATTTT
CASSSGQGGTDTQYF
>once|TRBJ2-7|TRBV4-2|.
TGTGCCAGCAGCCAAGAGTATGTTCCCGAGGAGCAGTACTTC
CASSQEYVPEEQYF
>.|TRBJ1-1|TRBV29-1|.
TGCAGCGTCCGATGGACCCGGGACACTGAAGCTTTCTTT
CSVRWTRDTEAFF
>.|TRBJ1-2|TRBV7-2|.
TGTGCCAGCAGCTTCCAGGGTTCCTATGGCTACACCTTC
CASSFQGSYGYTF
>.|TRBJ1-1|TRBV5-6|.
TGTGCCAGCAGCTCGGACAGAAAGCGCACTGAAGCTTTCTTT
CASSSDRKRTEAFF
>.|TRBJ1-5|TRBV7-6|.
TGTGCCAGCAGCTGGGACACGCGGGGGGCCCAGCATTTT
CASSWDTRGAQHF
>.|TRBJ1-4|TRBV18|.
TGTGCCAGCACCGGGTCAGGGTCTGAAAAACTGTTTTTT
CASTGSGSEKLFF
>.|TRBJ2-3|TRBV5-5|.
TGTGCCAGCAGCCCCCACGGGACACTCCACACAGATACGCAGTATTTT
CASSPHGTLHTDTQYF
>.|TRBJ2-1|TRBV28|.
TGTGCCAGCAGTTTTGAGGGATCCTACAATGAGCAGTTCTTC
CASSFEGSYNEQFF
>.|TRBJ1-2|TRBV28|TRBD1
TGTGCCAGCGGAAGATACAGAACTGCCGGGACAGGGTATCGCTATGGCTACACCTTC
CASGRYRTAGTGYRYGYTF
>.|TRBJ1-2|TRBV7-3|TRBD1
TGTGCCAGCAGCTCGCGACAGGGTGGAGGCTACACCTTC
CASSSRQGGGYTF
>.|TRBJ2-1|TRBV20-1|.
TGCAGTTTCAACCCGGGTGAGCAGTTCTTC
CSFNPGEQFF
>.|TRBJ2-6|TRBV6-4|.
TGTGCCAGCAGTGACGGATCGGTCTCTGGGGCCAACGTCCTGACTTTC
CASSDGSVSGANVLTF
>once|TRBJ2-3|TRBV6-1|TRBD2
TGTGCCAGCAGTGAAGTCGGTGGACTAGCGGGGGGATACCGTAGAGATACGCAGTATTTT
CASSEVGGLAGGYRRDTQYF
>.|TRBJ1-2|TRBV10-2|TRBD1
TGCGCCAGCAGTGACTGGGACAGAGGGAATGGCTACACCTTC
CASSDWDRGNGYTF
>.|TRBJ1-2|TRBV28|.
TGTGCCAGCAGTTTCCCTGCAAACTATGGCTACACCTTC
CASSFPANYGYTF
>.|TRBJ1-1|TRBV6-2/TRBV6-3|.
TGTGCCAGCAGTTGGGGGAGGCACACTGAAGCTTTCTTT
CASSWGRHTEAFF
>.|TRBJ2-3|TRBV2|.
TGTGCCAGCACACTTGGGCTAGCGAACACAGATACGCAGTATTTT
CASTLGLANTDTQYF
>.|TRBJ2-3|TRBV4-3|TRBD2
TGCGCCAGCAGCCAATTACACCTAGCGGGAGAAGGCCTTGCAACAGATACGCAGTATTTT
CASSQLHLAGEGLATDTQYF
>.|TRBJ1-1|TRBV7-6|TRBD1
TGTGCCAGCAGCTTGGGGACAGGGGGCTTCTCTGAAGCTTTCTTT
CASSLGTGGFSEAFF
>.|TRBJ1-1|TRBV29-1|.
TGCAGCGTTGTGCCCGGGGCTGAAGCTTTCTTT
CSVVPGAEAFF
>.|TRBJ2-7|TRBV13|TRBD2
TGTGCCAGCAGCTTTATAGCGGGGGGGATCCCCTACGAGCAGTACTTC
CASSFIAGGIPYEQYF